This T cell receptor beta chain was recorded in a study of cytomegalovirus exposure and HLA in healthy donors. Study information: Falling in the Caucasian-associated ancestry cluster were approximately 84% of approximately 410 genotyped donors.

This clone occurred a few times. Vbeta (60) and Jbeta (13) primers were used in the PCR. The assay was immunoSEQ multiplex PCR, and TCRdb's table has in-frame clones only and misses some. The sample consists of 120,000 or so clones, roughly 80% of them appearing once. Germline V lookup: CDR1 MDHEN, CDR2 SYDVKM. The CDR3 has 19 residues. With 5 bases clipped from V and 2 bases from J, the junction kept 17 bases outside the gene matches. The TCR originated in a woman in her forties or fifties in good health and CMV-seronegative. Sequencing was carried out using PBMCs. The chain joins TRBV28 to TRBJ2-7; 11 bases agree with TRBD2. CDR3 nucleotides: TGTGCCAGCAGTCCTACAGGGTTGACTAGCGGGATTCACCCCTACGAGCAGTACTTC. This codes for CASSPTGLTSGIHPYEQYF.